Listed below are T cell receptor beta chains from one sample, sequenced in a study of T-cell reconstitution after alpha-beta-depleted transplantation in children. MiXCR, applied by TCRdb to the PCR reads, yields one record per CDR3 protein. The profile shows 540,000 or so distinct CDR3 sequences, more than 20% of them singletons. The material was PBMCs, mostly from graft donor cells, obtained 360 days after TCRalphabeta/CD19-depleted stem cell transplant. The receptors originated from a boy in the first two years of life who had a stem cell transplant for acute myeloid leukemia, so the T cells may come from the graft donor. CDR3s include the opening cysteine and the closing phenylalanine or tryptophan. The order of the fields is V gene, J gene, clone size, D gene, CDR3 protein, CDR3 DNA. D genes are given only for firm matches. The size field is filled for only some rows; it gives once, few, many or a size class.

TRBV12-3/TRBV12-4	TRBJ2-3	many	NA	CASSQPGILDTQYF	TGTGCCAGCAGTCAACCCGGGATTCTCGATACGCAGTATTTT
TRBV21-1	TRBJ2-2	NA	NA	CASSKEGISSGGIGELFF	TGTGCCAGCAGCAAAGAAGGGATTTCGAGCGGGGGAATCGGGGAGCTGTTTTTT
TRBV5-1	TRBJ1-3	NA	NA	CASSLEASGNTIYF	TGCGCCAGCAGCTTGGAGGCCTCTGGAAACACCATATATTTT
TRBV12-3/TRBV12-4	TRBJ1-6	few	NA	CASSLVGYSYNSPLHF	TGTGCCAGCAGTTTAGTCGGCTACTCCTATAATTCACCCCTCCACTTT
TRBV30	TRBJ2-7	many	TRBD1	CAWTRGQAYEQYF	TGTGCCTGGACCCGAGGACAGGCCTACGAGCAGTACTTC
TRBV12-3/TRBV12-4	TRBJ1-2	NA	NA	CASSLGRESGYTF	TGTGCCAGCAGTTTGGGCAGAGAGAGTGGCTACACCTTC
TRBV7-2	TRBJ1-4	many	NA	CASSLLGGRSDEKLFF	TGTGCCAGCAGCTTATTAGGAGGGCGGTCGGATGAAAAACTGTTTTTT
TRBV6-5	TRBJ2-5	NA	NA	CASSYSFPPGAQETQYF	TGTGCCAGCAGTTACTCGTTCCCTCCGGGGGCACAAGAGACCCAGTACTTC
TRBV20-1	TRBJ2-1	many	TRBD2	CSARPGLYNEQFF	TGCAGTGCCCGGCCGGGACTATACAATGAGCAGTTCTTC
TRBV20-1	TRBJ2-3	few	TRBD2	CSVSAGTSTDTQYF	TGCAGTGTTTCAGCGGGGACGTCCACAGATACGCAGTATTTT
TRBV5-1	TRBJ2-7	NA	NA	CASSLDSFLTYEQYF	TGCGCCAGCAGCTTGGACAGCTTCTTAACCTACGAGCAGTACTTC
TRBV20-1	TRBJ1-2	many	NA	CSARDLTESYGYTF	TGCAGTGCTAGAGATCTTACCGAGTCGTATGGCTACACCTTC
TRBV29-1	TRBJ1-1	NA	TRBD1	CSVGDRQVYTEAFF	TGCAGCGTTGGGGACAGACAGGTCTACACTGAAGCTTTCTTT
TRBV7-9	TRBJ2-1	many	NA	CASSLGRGHNEQFF	TGTGCCAGCAGCTTAGGTAGGGGACACAATGAGCAGTTCTTC
TRBV5-5	TRBJ2-1	few	NA	CASSRELLTSYNEQFF	TGTGCCAGCAGCAGAGAACTACTTACCTCCTACAATGAGCAGTTCTTC
TRBV15	TRBJ2-2	NA	TRBD1	CATSRGQGSPGELFF	TGTGCCACCAGCAGAGGACAGGGGAGTCCCGGGGAGCTGTTTTTT
TRBV6-5	TRBJ2-1	few	TRBD2	CASSYSRGGQNEQFF	TGTGCCAGCAGTTACTCGCGGGGGGGCCAGAATGAGCAGTTCTTC
TRBV20-1	TRBJ2-7	few	NA	CSARSNEQYF	TGCAGTGCTAGGTCCAACGAGCAGTACTTC
TRBV24-1	TRBJ1-5	few	NA	CATSGDSNQPQHF	TGTGCCACCAGTGGGGACAGCAATCAGCCCCAGCATTTT
TRBV20-1	TRBJ2-1	NA	TRBD1	CSATKPPRTGRSHNEQFF	TGCAGTGCTACGAAGCCCCCTCGGACAGGAAGATCCCACAATGAGCAGTTCTTC
TRBV20-1	TRBJ1-2	many	TRBD1	CSANRGQVAIYGYTF	TGCAGTGCTAACCGCGGACAGGTGGCGATTTATGGCTACACCTTC
TRBV25-1	TRBJ2-7	NA	NA	CAIPIGPERCNYEQYF	TGTGCCATTCCTATCGGACCCGAACGCTGTAACTACGAGCAGTACTTC
TRBV10-3	TRBJ2-5	many	NA	CAISEAGEETQYF	TGTGCCATCAGCGAGGCGGGCGAAGAGACCCAGTACTTC
TRBV20-1	TRBJ2-3	many	NA	CSARFGQEPESDTQYF	TGCAGTGCTAGATTCGGGCAGGAACCCGAATCAGATACGCAGTATTTT
TRBV12-3/TRBV12-4	TRBJ2-3	few	TRBD2	CASSSGLAGGLDTQYF	TGTGCCAGCAGTTCGGGACTAGCGGGGGGGTTAGATACGCAGTATTTT
TRBV20-1	TRBJ2-2	NA	NA	CSVTLGAPNTGELFF	TGCAGTGTTACCCTTGGGGCCCCGAACACCGGGGAGCTGTTTTTT
TRBV15	TRBJ2-1	NA	NA	CATSSYPGDEQFF	TGTGCCACCAGCAGCTACCCCGGAGATGAGCAGTTCTTC
TRBV4-2	TRBJ2-5	NA	NA	CASSGAYGETQYF	TGTGCCAGCAGCGGGGCCTACGGAGAGACCCAGTACTTC
TRBV20-1	TRBJ2-7	NA	NA	CSAEGGGFSYEQYF	TGCAGCGCAGAAGGCGGGGGCTTCTCCTACGAGCAGTACTTC
TRBV5-1	TRBJ2-3	many	NA	CASSLVEGGSYTQYF	TGCGCCAGCAGCTTGGTGGAGGGTGGGTCCTATACGCAGTATTTT
TRBV29-1	TRBJ1-2	NA	TRBD1	CSVGGTGGAGYGYTF	TGCAGCGTTGGTGGGACAGGGGGCGCCGGCTATGGCTACACCTTC
TRBV6-5	TRBJ2-5	many	TRBD1	CASSWDRAIPGNQYF	TGTGCCAGCAGTTGGGACAGGGCCATTCCAGGGAACCAGTACTTC
TRBV7-3	TRBJ2-1	few	NA	CASSSSLARGYNEQFF	TGTGCCAGCAGCTCCTCACTAGCTAGAGGCTACAATGAGCAGTTCTTC
TRBV20-1	TRBJ2-5	many	NA	CSATRGETQYF	TGCAGTGCTACTAGGGGAGAGACCCAGTACTTC
TRBV27	TRBJ2-3	NA	TRBD2	CASSLFGGTEDTQYF	TGTGCCAGCAGTTTATTCGGGGGGACCGAAGATACGCAGTATTTT
TRBV28	TRBJ2-1	few	TRBD2	CASSSGLAGVSYNEQFF	TGTGCCAGCAGCTCCGGACTAGCGGGGGTGAGCTACAATGAGCAGTTCTTC
TRBV6-1	TRBJ1-5	few	NA	CASSPGGGFNQPQHF	TGTGCCAGCAGCCCCGGGGGAGGGTTTAATCAGCCCCAGCATTTT
TRBV7-2	TRBJ1-2	many	NA	CASSLPGRSGYTF	TGTGCCAGCAGCTTACCGGGGAGGTCTGGCTACACCTTC
TRBV29-1	TRBJ1-2	NA	TRBD1	CSVEGQGRYGYTF	TGCAGCGTTGAAGGACAGGGTAGATATGGCTACACCTTC
TRBV29-1	TRBJ2-1	many	TRBD2	CSVGRTTSNNEQFF	TGCAGCGTTGGTCGTACGACTAGCAACAATGAGCAGTTCTTC
TRBV25-1	TRBJ1-1	NA	NA	CASSAGVWFPEAFF	TGTGCCAGCTCAGCAGGGGTATGGTTCCCTGAAGCTTTCTTT